The source of this TCR beta chain is a study of T cells in Graves' hyperthyroidism and ophthalmopathy. Amplification of TCR beta CDR3 regions was performed using RNA transcripts as template. A first-round RT-PCR of the TCR CDR3 used the HTBI primer set. One entry per CDR3 protein results from TCRdb running MiXCR on the multiplex PCR reads. This table has about 380,000 distinct CDR3 sequences, about 18% appearing once. Ten or more counts support this clonotype. J lost 5 bases, V lost 4 bases, and 17 bases had no gene match. Germline CDR1 SGHRS, CDR2 YFSETQ. The CDR3 covers 17 residues. This TCR derives from a man in his late teens or twenties with Graves' ophthalmopathy. The rearrangement uses TRBV5-1 and TRBJ2-7, with 8 bases lining up with TRBD1. Sequencing used blood. This CDR3 is CASSDGSGGPNGNEQYF. For the CDR3, the DNA is TGCGCCAGCAGCGACGGATCAGGGGGCCCCAATGGCAACGAGCAGTACTTC.